Listed below are T cell receptor beta chains from one sample, sequenced in a study of memory CD4+ T cells and cytomegalovirus serostatus. Method: immunoSEQ multiplex PCR; TCRdb's copy keeps in-frame clones and lacks some. The sample yields just under 60,000 clones, about 81% seen once. The sequencing sample was made of memory CD4+ T cells from blood. These receptors originate from an adult in good health and CMV-seronegative. Both conserved end residues are part of each CDR3.

v_gene: TRBV10-3
CDR3aa: CAISASGTTHQGYTF

v_gene: TRBV25-1
CDR3aa: CASSTGNGGYTF

v_gene: TRBV18
CDR3aa: CASSRGTAYEQYF

v_gene: TRBV29-1
CDR3aa: CSGGRGQGVSTDTQYF

v_gene: TRBV7-2
CDR3aa: CASSLVGSGRGSTWGEQFF

v_gene: TRBV2
CDR3aa: CASSDRGAVYGYTF

v_gene: TRBV19
CDR3aa: CASSYGTGGYGYTF

v_gene: TRBV19
CDR3aa: CASSTQDLWARWPQHF

v_gene: TRBV14
CDR3aa: CASSRTTGVVNSYEQYF

v_gene: TRBV5-4
CDR3aa: CASSLQGSGNTIYF

v_gene: TRBV2
CDR3aa: CASSILPREAGELFF

v_gene: TRBV18
CDR3aa: CASSPRTAMNTEAFF

v_gene: TRBV5-1
CDR3aa: CASSLMGTEGGYTF

v_gene: TRBV5-4
CDR3aa: CASSGGWDQPQHF

v_gene: TRBV25-1
CDR3aa: CASRETTRNTEAFF

v_gene: TRBV2
CDR3aa: CASSEFNEQYF

v_gene: TRBV27
CDR3aa: CASRRDSPNEKLFF

v_gene: TRBV7-2
CDR3aa: CASTPRDRATSYGYTF

v_gene: TRBV18
CDR3aa: CASSPGQDGAEAFF

v_gene: TRBV28
CDR3aa: CASSLGRQGEQYF

v_gene: TRBV14
CDR3aa: CASSQNRVPYEQYF

v_gene: TRBV4-1
CDR3aa: CASSQGQGAGNEQFF

v_gene: TRBV19
CDR3aa: CASSTDHSEKLFF

v_gene: TRBV6-1
CDR3aa: CASSRTGGEYF

v_gene: TRBV18
CDR3aa: CASGMAAKNTEAFF

v_gene: TRBV7-2
CDR3aa: CASSLLSVHGETQYF

v_gene: TRBV11-1
CDR3aa: CASSFLGTNSYEQYF

v_gene: TRBV19
CDR3aa: CASMWQGSNQPQHF

v_gene: TRBV19
CDR3aa: CASSSGDATDTQYF

v_gene: TRBV30
CDR3aa: CAWRTGQRGGYTF

v_gene: TRBV30
CDR3aa: CAWHGQGAESEQFF

v_gene: TRBV4-1
CDR3aa: CASSPGRAREATKNIQYF

v_gene: TRBV29-1
CDR3aa: CSVAGTHTGELFF

v_gene: TRBV28
CDR3aa: CAGRTYGQGTNYGYTF

v_gene: TRBV4-1
CDR3aa: CASSQVTTNQPQHF

v_gene: TRBV5-1
CDR3aa: CASSLRGDEQFF

v_gene: TRBV4-2
CDR3aa: CASSQESGRSGNQPQHF

v_gene: TRBV5-4
CDR3aa: CASSLEGGSATQYF

v_gene: TRBV6-1
CDR3aa: CASSKDRELHEQYF

v_gene: TRBV6-1
CDR3aa: CASSEHPGNEKLFF

v_gene: TRBV2
CDR3aa: CASTGQRGSTDTQYF

v_gene: TRBV2
CDR3aa: CASIQAYDEQYF

v_gene: TRBV5-8
CDR3aa: CASSLDRSWETQYF

v_gene: TRBV5-5
CDR3aa: CATRTDSATNEKLFF

v_gene: TRBV27
CDR3aa: CASSFRVGSSYEKLFF

v_gene: TRBV18
CDR3aa: CASTGAVSNQPQHF

v_gene: TRBV11-2
CDR3aa: CASSLELGQGSFYGYTF

v_gene: TRBV6-6
CDR3aa: CASSYSQGPSGNTIYF

v_gene: TRBV28
CDR3aa: CASSNIGTGPIYGYTF

v_gene: TRBV7-9
CDR3aa: CASSQQPRDYGYTF

v_gene: TRBV25-1
CDR3aa: CASKRTDSGANVLTF